A selection of T cell receptor beta chains follows, all from one sample in a study of cytomegalovirus exposure and HLA in healthy donors. The table came from immunoSEQ multiplex PCR; TCRdb's copy has only in-frame clones and leaves some out. In all, the sample yields about 150,000 clones. Input material: PBMCs. These receptors originate from a woman aged 45-59 years in good health and CMV-seronegative. Both conserved end residues are part of each CDR3. Each record gives: J gene, V gene, D gene, CDR3 protein, CDR3 DNA. D genes are given only for firm matches.

>TRBJ2-2|TRBV5-1|TRBD2
CASSSRRASGNTGELFF
TGCGCCAGCAGCTCCAGAAGGGCTAGCGGGAACACCGGGGAGCTGTTTTTT
>TRBJ1-6|TRBV9|.
CASSVEARNSPLHF
TGTGCCAGCAGCGTCGAAGCGCGGAATTCACCCCTCCACTTT
>TRBJ2-7|TRBV30|TRBD2
CAWSIAGYSYEQYF
TGTGCCTGGAGTATAGCGGGATACTCCTACGAGCAGTACTTC
>TRBJ1-6|TRBV4-1|.
CASSQERPKGGSYNSPLHF
TGCGCCAGCAGCCAAGAGAGGCCCAAAGGGGGATCCTATAATTCACCCCTCCACTTT
>TRBJ2-7|TRBV7-9|TRBD2
CASRIAGEGYEQYF
TGTGCCAGCAGGATAGCGGGAGAAGGGTACGAGCAGTACTTC
>TRBJ2-7|TRBV25-1|.
CASSEEQASTYEQYF
TGTGCCAGCAGTGAAGAGCAGGCTTCGACCTACGAGCAGTACTTC
>TRBJ2-1|TRBV30|.
CARGGGGYEQFF
TGTGCCCGGGGGGGAGGGGGCTATGAGCAGTTCTTC
>TRBJ1-1|TRBV4-2|.
CASSRSPRGGETEAFF
TGTGCCAGCAGCCGATCACCTCGCGGGGGAGAGACTGAAGCTTTCTTT
>TRBJ2-7|TRBV4-1|TRBD2
CASSQGGTSGYEQYF
TGCGCCAGCAGCCAGGGCGGGACTAGCGGCTACGAGCAGTACTTC
>TRBJ1-2|TRBV29-1|.
CSLMSARGATYGYTF
TGCAGCCTCATGTCGGCTCGGGGGGCGACCTATGGCTACACCTTC
>TRBJ2-7|TRBV7-7|TRBD1
CASSLRDRGPLGEQYF
TGTGCTAGCAGCCTGCGGGACAGGGGGCCCTTGGGCGAGCAGTACTTC
>TRBJ1-2|TRBV4-2|TRBD1
CASSQGGRQGDGYTF
TGTGCCAGCAGCCAAGGGGGCAGGCAGGGGGACGGCTACACCTTC
>TRBJ1-1|TRBV27|.
CASSLNPGLNTEAFF
TGTGCCAGCAGTTTGAATCCAGGTCTGAACACTGAAGCTTTCTTT
>TRBJ2-5|TRBV4-3|TRBD2
CASSQDKVGRRAGETQYF
TGCGCCAGCAGCCAAGATAAGGTCGGGAGGAGGGCGGGGGAGACCCAGTACTTC
>TRBJ2-5|TRBV20-1|TRBD2
CSGVGGETQYF
TGCAGTGGAGTGGGGGGGGAGACCCAGTACTTC
>TRBJ1-4|TRBV5-6|.
CASSLVPGATNEKLFF
TGTGCCAGCAGCTTGGTGCCTGGAGCAACTAATGAAAAACTGTTTTTT
>TRBJ1-2|TRBV5-6|.
CASSLNGGAVDGYTF
TGCGCCAGCAGCTTGAACGGGGGTGCAGTAGATGGCTACACCTTC
>TRBJ2-1|TRBV5-1|.
CASRNGLPSYNEQFF
TGCGCCAGCAGAAATGGACTCCCTTCCTACAATGAGCAGTTCTTC
>TRBJ2-2|TRBV11-2|.
CASSFQTIPTGELFF
TGTGCCAGCAGTTTCCAAACTATACCCACCGGGGAGCTGTTTTTT
>TRBJ2-5|TRBV6-5|.
CASSKPQGFEETQYF
TGTGCCAGCAGCAAACCACAGGGATTTGAGGAGACCCAGTACTTC
>TRBJ1-3|TRBV9|.
CASSVEPGSGNTIYF
TGTGCCAGCAGCGTAGAACCCGGCTCTGGAAACACCATATATTTT
>TRBJ2-1|TRBV5-1|.
CASSFQGGNEQFF
TGTGCCAGCAGCTTTCAGGGGGGCAATGAGCAGTTCTTC
>TRBJ1-2|TRBV14|TRBD1
CASSQFRDRGNYGYTF
TGTGCCAGCAGCCAGTTCCGGGACAGGGGGAACTATGGCTACACCTTC
>TRBJ1-3|TRBV6-5|.
CASSPWETGNTIYF
TGTGCCAGCAGCCCCTGGGAGACTGGAAACACCATATATTTT
>TRBJ1-2|TRBV13|.
CASTKERGTSYGYTF
TGTGCCAGCACCAAAGAGCGGGGGACCTCCTATGGCTACACCTTC
>TRBJ1-4|TRBV4-2|.
CASSQRQRNEKLFF
TGTGCCAGCAGCCAAAGACAGCGTAATGAAAAACTGTTTTTT
>TRBJ2-1|TRBV9|.
CASSVRSHEQFF
TGTGCCAGCAGCGTAAGAAGCCATGAGCAGTTCTTC
>TRBJ1-1|TRBV15|.
CATSTPSGGVHTEAFF
TGTGCCACCAGCACCCCTTCCGGGGGGGTCCACACTGAAGCTTTCTTT
>TRBJ1-2|TRBV6-5|TRBD1
CASSYKAGGSYGYTF
TGTGCCAGCAGTTACAAGGCAGGGGGGAGCTATGGCTACACCTTC
>TRBJ2-3|TRBV7-9|TRBD2
CASSPKLGRGGTDTQYF
TGTGCCAGCAGCCCCAAATTAGGGCGGGGGGGAACAGATACGCAGTATTTT
>TRBJ2-7|TRBV27|.
CASSTRVGEQYF
TGTGCCAGCAGTACCAGGGTAGGGGAGCAGTACTTC
>TRBJ1-2|TRBV9|TRBD1
CASSAQDRRSRGYTF
TGTGCCAGCAGCGCCCAGGACAGGCGTAGTAGAGGCTACACCTTC
>TRBJ1-2|TRBV5-8|TRBD1
CASSGDRSNRGYTF
TGTGCCAGCAGCGGGGACAGGTCGAATCGTGGCTACACCTTC
>TRBJ1-4|TRBV4-1|.
CASSQANLGGTNEKLFF
TGCGCCAGCAGCCAAGCCAACCTCGGGGGGACTAATGAAAAACTGTTTTTT
>TRBJ2-1|TRBV11-3|TRBD2
CASSLESLAGATINEQFF
TGTGCCAGCAGCTTAGAGTCCCTCGCGGGAGCGACCATCAATGAGCAGTTCTTC
>TRBJ2-1|TRBV5-1|TRBD1
CASSLDPGGVRFF
TGCGCCAGCAGCTTGGATCCAGGGGGCGTTAGGTTCTTC
>TRBJ1-1|TRBV7-6|TRBD1
CASSWGQGKIMNTEAFF
TGTGCCAGCAGCTGGGGACAGGGCAAAATCATGAACACTGAAGCTTTCTTT
>TRBJ2-7|TRBV9|TRBD1
CASSVDNRGINEQYF
TGTGCCAGCAGCGTAGATAACAGGGGTATCAACGAGCAGTACTTC
>TRBJ2-1|TRBV30|TRBD2
CAVPLAGGYNEQFF
TGTGCTGTGCCTCTAGCGGGAGGGTACAATGAGCAGTTCTTC
>TRBJ2-7|TRBV30|TRBD1
CAWEGQGHEQYF
TGTGCCTGGGAGGGACAGGGTCACGAGCAGTACTTC
>TRBJ2-2|TRBV11-3|.
CASSGSTGELFF
TGTGCCAGCAGCGGGAGCACCGGGGAGCTGTTTTTT
>TRBJ1-1|TRBV30|.
CAWSGGRETEAFF
TGTGCCTGGAGCGGCGGACGGGAAACTGAAGCTTTCTTT
>TRBJ2-2|TRBV5-6|.
CASSLESYANTGELFF
TGTGCCAGCAGCTTGGAGAGTTACGCGAACACCGGGGAGCTGTTTTTT
>TRBJ1-4|TRBV5-6|.
CASSLGAQGTNEKLFF
TGTGCCAGCAGCTTGGGGGCCCAGGGCACTAATGAAAAACTGTTTTTT
>TRBJ2-7|TRBV18|TRBD1
CASSPGQDPYEQYF
TGTGCCAGCTCACCGGGACAGGATCCCTACGAGCAGTACTTC
>TRBJ2-1|TRBV6-5|TRBD2
CASSPSGGHRHEQFF
TGTGCCAGCAGTCCTAGCGGGGGGCACCGGCATGAGCAGTTCTTC